This TCR beta chain appears in the sequencing data of a study of shared clonotypes between healthy human individuals (dated by TCRdb to about 2020). At the level of the whole study: The cohort included a few men and a couple of women between 18 and 49 years of age. Per donor, three plates each were used for CD4 naive and CD4 memory, two for CD8 naive, and one for CD8 memory. To estimate repertoire size and how much clonotypes are shared between individuals, the study performed deep sequencing of blood TCR repertoires from roughly five healthy adults. To increase sequencing depth and limit assay-specific biases, TCR repertoire library preparation and sequencing were carried out by different laboratories using diverse techniques. Each donor's leukapheresis produced roughly between roughly 0.94 and 9.5 billion PBMCs. What the work shows at the level of the full study, not this receptor alone: Sampling was restricted to blood, and TCR repertoires in tissue are likely to differ from TCR repertoires in blood. Because the study included only a small number of donors, the genetic and exposure-history diversity represented was limited. Pairwise subsampling led to the expectation that sequencing depth would affect the degree of clonotype sharing among donors. Compared with non-shared clonotypes, clonotypes shared by all four sorted-subset donors had higher generation probabilities. Across a handful of donors, roughly 5.1% of naive CD4, more than 3% of naive CD8, approximately 2.5% of memory CD4, and 0.4% of memory CD8 clonotypes were shared. Incomplete sequencing was indicated by rarefaction of sorted-subset datasets, despite the large sequencing depth. Estimated clonotype richness was generally larger for naive than for memory subsets.

Using the deep immunoSEQ assay, TCR CDR3 regions were amplified from genomic DNA by multiplex PCR. Genomic DNA extracted from each cell subset was distributed evenly over all wells of several immunoSEQ 96-well plates, and each plate served as one replicate. Each replicate PCR for sorted subsets received 150 to 250 ng genomic DNA, equal to roughly 29,000 T cell genomes. The purified libraries were quantified using a Qubit 3.0 fluorometer, sized with a Bioanalyzer 2100, and then quantified again using the KAPA Library Quantification kit. Each immunoSEQ 96-well plate was sequenced on its own single-read 150-cycle Illumina NextSeq 550 flow cell. The authors' pipeline ran thus. The immunoSEQ output contained only junctional sequences without quality scores, so filtering could not match that applied to full-length reads. Sequences were annotated with PyIR, a Python wrapper for IgBLAST v1.9, using IMGT germline references to assign V/J genes and CDR3. Reads were removed for weak V/J assignments (E-value above 1e-6), missing CDR3, stop codons, out-of-frame junctions, or ambiguous translated residues. A V3J clonotype was defined by an identical inferred V gene, J gene, and CDR3 amino acid sequence. Percentage overlap between repertoires was calculated by dividing the number of shared unique clonotypes by the size of the smaller repertoire. Three approaches were used to assess repertoire richness: RTK rarefaction, the Chao1 estimator, and Recon v2.1 estimates of unobserved clonotypes. Generation probabilities were computed with OLGA for all TCRbeta clonotypes obtained by the gDNA method from several donors. The immuneACCESS repertoire file appears here via TCRdb, limited to in-frame rearrangements. These files lack a portion of the clones; in checked studies, under half of the deficit traces to unresolved V genes, and the cause of the others is not known. That table is the source of V, J and clone size, and D and trimming were worked out from the DNA. The sample records some 2,000,000 clones, about 95% of which are singletons. The ten largest clones add up to more than 0.1% of the sample.

CDR1 and CDR2 were assigned from the germline V gene (reference sequence) as SEHNR and FQNEAQ. From the cysteine up to the phenylalanine, the CDR3 has a length of 16 residues. This entry keeps only the CDR3 DNA: 48 bases, framed from base 1. V is cut by 2 bases and J by 4 bases, and the space between the germline ends is 18 bases. Worth noting for this clone: The antigen it binds to is not known. Base quality data are lacking; no much larger clone is found one base away.

Donors were healthy HIV-negative adults with no recently reported acute infections or vaccinations. All donors were Caucasian adults living in Nashville, Tennessee, USA. Magnetic negative selection was used to enrich CD4+ T cells, after which naive cells were positively selected on CD45RA and the negative fraction became the memory subset. Blood was collected by leukapheresis, and PBMCs were isolated by Ficoll-Histopaque density gradient centrifugation and then cryopreserved in liquid nitrogen vapor phase. Analytical flow cytometry was used to check the purity and quantity of each magnetically sorted T cell population. From each sorted fraction, genomic DNA was isolated and quantified by UV absorbance on a Nanodrop 2000c.

The receptor was derived from a young man in good health. The rearrangement combines TRBV7-9 with TRBJ2-7; the D segment cannot be called with confidence. Material: naive CD4+ T cells sorted from blood. Read against the paper, the sample's cell subset or site label means: CD45RA+ positively selected. The CDR3 here reads CASSLPTAFGLYEQYF. The DNA sequence is given as TGTGCCAGCAGCTTACCTACAGCTTTCGGTCTATACGAGCAGTACTTC. The full variable domain, with segments outside the CDR3 supplied by the reference TRBV7-9 and TRBJ2-7 proteins, appears as DTGVSQNPRHKITKRGQNVTFRCDPISEHNRLYWYRQTLGQGPEFLTYFQNEAQLEKSRLLSDRFSAERPKGSFSTLEIQRTEQGDSAMYLCASSLPTAFGLYEQYFGPGTRLTVT.